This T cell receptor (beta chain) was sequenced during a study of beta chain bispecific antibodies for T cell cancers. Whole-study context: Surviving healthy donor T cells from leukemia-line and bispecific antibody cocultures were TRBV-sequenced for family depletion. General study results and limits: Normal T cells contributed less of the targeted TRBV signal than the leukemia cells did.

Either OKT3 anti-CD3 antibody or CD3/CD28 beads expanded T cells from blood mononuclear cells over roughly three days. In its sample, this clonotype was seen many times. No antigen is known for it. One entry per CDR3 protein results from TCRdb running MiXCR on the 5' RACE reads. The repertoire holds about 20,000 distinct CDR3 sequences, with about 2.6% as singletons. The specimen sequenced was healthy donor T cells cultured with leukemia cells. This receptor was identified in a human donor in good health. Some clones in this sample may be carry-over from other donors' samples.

The CDR3 nucleotides are TGTGCCAGCAGCTTAGCGGCGGGTTTTGGCAATCAGCCCCAGCATTTT. Translation gives CASSLAAGFGNQPQHF. This sequence joins TRBV7-2 and TRBJ1-5, with unresolved D. This CDR3 has 16 residues. The ends were cut back, 0 bases at V and 2 bases at J, with 11 bases in the middle. CDR1 and CDR2 from the germline V gene are SGHTA and FQGNSA. The full variable domain, in which reference TRBV7-2 and TRBJ1-5 provide the parts outside the CDR3, is GAGVSQSPSNKVTEKGKDVELRCDPISGHTALYWYRQSLGQGLEFLIYFQGNSAPDKSGLPSDRFSAERTGGSVSTLTIQRTQQEDSAVYLCASSLAAGFGNQPQHFGDGTRLSIL.